This entry lists 7 T cell receptor beta chains sequenced from one sample in a study of OX40 agonist ivuxolimab in advanced cancers. Some clones are missing from TCRdb's copy, which holds only in-frame ones; the method was immunoSEQ multiplex PCR. The table records 60,000 to 90,000 clones, about 88% of them present only once. The starting material was CD4+ or CD8+ T cells sorted from blood, obtained in a trial of the OX40 agonist ivuxolimab. All receptors come from an adult with an advanced solid tumor such as melanoma, head and neck, liver or kidney cancer.

This chain uses TRBV5-1 with TRBJ2-1; TRBD1 agrees at 7 bases. V lost 4 bases to trimming and J lost 9 bases; unmatched junction nucleotides: 7. CDR3 length equals 13 residues. Germline V gives CDR1 SGHRS, CDR2 YFSETQ. The chain's CDR3 is CASSPRTGVEQFF. DNA of the CDR3: TGCGCCAGCAGCCCCCGAACAGGGGTTGAGCAGTTCTTC.

The V gene is TRBV28, the J gene TRBJ1-1; 10 bases are a match to TRBD1. Unmatched junction bases numbered 9, after V lost 6 bases and J lost 11 bases. The CDR3 covers 13 residues. The germline V gene encodes CDR1 MDHEN and CDR2 SYDVKM. CDR3 amino acids: CASRTGGSPAAFF. The CDR3, as DNA: TGTGCCAGCAGGACAGGGGGCTCCCCGGCGGCTTTCTTT.

The V gene is TRBV7-2, the J gene TRBJ2-3, with 11 bases matching TRBD2. CDR1 SGHTA and CDR2 FQGNSA come from the germline V gene. This CDR3 is built from 17 residues. The J segment lost 2 bases and the V segment lost 0 bases, leaving 4 bases of the junction unmatched. The CDR3 spells CASSLALAGVHTDTQYF. The CDR3 nucleotides are TGTGCCAGCAGCTTAGCACTAGCGGGAGTCCACACAGATACGCAGTATTTT. Together with reference TRBV7-2 and TRBJ2-3, the CDR3 gives the full variable domain: GAGVSQSPSNKVTEKGKDVELRCDPISGHTALYWYRQSLGQGLEFLIYFQGNSAPDKSGLPSDRFSAERTGGSVSTLTIQRTQQEDSAVYLCASSLALAGVHTDTQYFGPGTRLTVL.

The sample holds one count of this clone. The chain uses TRBV30 and TRBJ2-2, with D uncertain. The germline V gene encodes CDR1 GTSNPN and CDR2 SVGIG (reference sequence). The CDR3 has 15 amino acids. The V end was cut by 0 bases, the J end by 6 bases, with 14 bases between. The CDR3: CAWSVYERAAGELFF. The CDR3 DNA sequence: TGTGCCTGGAGTGTATATGAACGGGCGGCCGGGGAGCTGTTTTTT.

V usage is TRBV10-2 and J usage is TRBJ1-2; 11 positions agree with TRBD1. The CDR3 length is 14 residues. After removal of 5 bases from V and 4 bases from J, the junction contained 3 bases not matched to a gene. The V gene's germline CDR1 is WSHSY and CDR2 SAAADI. The CDR3 DNA sequence: TGCGCCAGCAGTAGAGGACAGGGGGCCTATGGCTACACCTTC. This encodes CASSRGQGAYGYTF.

The V gene is TRBV5-1, the J gene TRBJ1-1; maybe TRBD1 (6 bases). The CDR3 loop spans 15 amino acids. Germline lookup yields CDR1 SGHRS and CDR2 YFSETQ. V shed 4 bases and J shed 1 base, with 14 bases lying between them. CDR3 coding DNA: TGCGCCAGCAGCCCACTAAAGGGACAGAACACTGAAGCTTTCTTT. This encodes CASSPLKGQNTEAFF.

This chain uses TRBV7-8 with TRBJ1-5; weak D call: TRBD1 (6 bases). V lost 1 base to trimming and J lost 7 bases, with 17 bases between them. This CDR3 has 16 amino acids. Germline lookup yields CDR1 SGHVS and CDR2 FQNEAQ. As DNA, the CDR3 is TGTGCCAGCAGCTTAGACTCCGATGGGGGCGGCCAGCCCCAGCATTTT. Amino acid sequence: CASSLDSDGGGQPQHF.